The sequence of this TCR beta chain was determined in a study of T cells in Graves' hyperthyroidism and ophthalmopathy. Using RNA transcripts as the source, TCR beta CDR3 regions were amplified. RT-PCR in the first round (using the HTBI primer set) targeted the TCR CDR3. MiXCR was run by TCRdb on the multiplex PCR reads, yielding one entry per CDR3 protein. This sample has 300,000 to 450,000 distinct CDR3 sequences; around 25% occur once, and the top ten carry around 70%. V lost 5 bases and J lost 0, with 8 bases in between. The CDR3 covers 13 residues. Germline loops: CDR1 SGHRS, CDR2 YFSETQ. Diagnostic assessment was based on clinical symptoms, serum thyroxine and TRAb, thyroid ultrasound and orbital computed tomography. Isolation of PBMCs was performed on 8.5 to 10 ml fresh peripheral blood. This clonotype was picked up many times.

Specimen: blood. This chain uses TRBV5-1 with TRBJ1-1; no definite D call. This clonotype originated in a man over 45 with Graves' hyperthyroidism. The CDR3 DNA is TGCGCCAGCAGGCTGAATATGAACACTGAAGCTTTCTTT. Protein sequence: CASRLNMNTEAFF. Based on the CDR3 plus reference TRBV5-1 and TRBJ1-1, the full variable domain is KAGVTQTPRYLIKTRGQQVTLSCSPISGHRSVSWYQQTPGQGLQFLFEYFSETQRNKGNFPGRFSGRQFSNSRSEMNVSTLELGDSALYLCASRLNMNTEAFFGQGTRLTVV.